The rows below give T cell receptor beta chains drawn from one sample of a study of T cell clones after liver transplantation. TCRdb keeps only in-frame clones here, not all; method: immunoSEQ multiplex PCR. The data show tens of thousands of clones, with around four fifths seen just once and 2% to 2.5% held by the top ten. This sample comprised CD4+ T cells from blood, obtained around 50 months after liver transplant. Receptors were obtained from a human patient who received a liver transplant. Some T cells may trace back to the graft donor. The CDR3 runs from the conserved cysteine through the conserved F or W. The D gene is left open where the match is weak. Not all rows give a size; the values are once, few, many and, for expanded clones, a class.

d_call,v_call,clone_size,j_call,cdr3_aa,cdr3_nt
-,TRBV2,-,TRBJ1-6,CASSEVGRISPLHF,TGTGCCAGCAGTGAAGTCGGACGGATATCGCCCCTCCACTTT
-,TRBV7-2,-,TRBJ2-2,CASSERQVTGELFF,TGTGCCAGCAGCGAGAGACAGGTCACCGGGGAGCTGTTTTTT
TRBD1,TRBV6-1,-,TRBJ2-4,CASSGLNRGTLAKNIQYF,TGTGCCAGCAGTGGCCTCAACAGGGGCACTCTTGCCAAAAACATTCAGTACTTC
-,TRBV10-3,-,TRBJ1-1,CAIKGDRGDTEAFF,TGTGCCATCAAGGGAGATCGGGGTGACACTGAAGCTTTCTTT
-,TRBV2,-,TRBJ1-5,CASSADSYSNQPQHF,TGTGCCAGCAGCGCAGACAGCTATAGCAATCAGCCCCAGCATTTT
TRBD2,TRBV7-3,-,TRBJ2-3,CASSISGTSGPDTQYF,TGTGCCAGCAGCATTAGCGGGACTAGCGGTCCAGATACGCAGTATTTT
TRBD1,TRBV5-1,-,TRBJ2-7,CASSFTGTGAYEQYF,TGCGCCAGCAGCTTTACCGGGACAGGGGCTTACGAGCAGTACTTC
TRBD2,TRBV12-5,-,TRBJ2-7,CASGLPREGFASYEQYF,TGTGCTAGTGGTTTGCCACGGGAGGGGTTTGCCTCCTACGAGCAGTACTTC
TRBD1,TRBV6-6,-,TRBJ1-1,CASSRQGENTEAFF,TGTGCCAGCAGTCGTCAGGGGGAGAACACTGAAGCTTTCTTT
-,TRBV7-3,-,TRBJ1-1,CASSFMEDTEAFF,TGTGCCAGCAGCTTCATGGAGGACACTGAAGCTTTCTTT
-,TRBV7-2,-,TRBJ1-6,CASSLGRGGQNSPLHF,TGTGCCAGCAGCTTAGGTCGGGGGGGTCAGAATTCACCCCTCCACTTT
TRBD2,TRBV5-1,-,TRBJ2-5,CASSLAGGQETQYF,TGCGCCAGCAGCTTGGCGGGGGGCCAAGAGACCCAGTACTTC
-,TRBV7-3,-,TRBJ2-3,CASSFGSTDTQYF,TGTGCCAGCAGCTTCGGCAGCACAGATACGCAGTATTTT
-,TRBV11-3,-,TRBJ2-5,CASSSGGAIQETQYF,TGTGCCAGCAGCTCCGGGGGAGCAATACAAGAGACCCAGTACTTC
-,TRBV10-2,-,TRBJ2-5,CASSRNQETQYF,TGCGCCAGCAGCAGAAACCAAGAGACCCAGTACTTC
-,TRBV6-6,-,TRBJ2-5,CASSSPGAGKETQYF,TGTGCCAGCAGTTCCCCGGGGGCGGGAAAAGAGACCCAGTACTTC
-,TRBV19,-,TRBJ1-1,CASSANRGPEAFF,TGTGCCAGTAGTGCCAATCGGGGCCCTGAAGCTTTCTTT
-,TRBV18,-,TRBJ2-3,CASSRDPDTDTQYF,TGTGCCAGCTCACGGGACCCCGACACAGATACGCAGTATTTT
TRBD1,TRBV18,-,TRBJ2-3,CASSPPGTGGMDTQYF,TGTGCCAGCTCACCCCCCGGGACAGGGGGCATGGATACGCAGTATTTT
TRBD1,TRBV15,-,TRBJ2-1,CATSRGTGAYNEQFF,TGTGCCACCAGCAGAGGGACAGGGGCCTACAATGAGCAGTTCTTC
-,TRBV7-2,-,TRBJ2-3,CASSFPDTQYF,TGTGCCAGCAGCTTTCCAGATACGCAGTATTTT
TRBD2,TRBV7-6,once,TRBJ2-7,CASSRGLAEDPYEQYF,TGTGCCAGCAGCCGGGGACTAGCGGAAGACCCCTACGAGCAGTACTTC
TRBD2,TRBV9,-,TRBJ2-2,CASSPFRTSGAGELFF,TGTGCCAGCAGCCCCTTCCGGACTAGCGGGGCCGGGGAGCTGTTTTTT
-,TRBV19,few,TRBJ1-5,CASVYRVGQPQHF,TGTGCCAGTGTTTACAGGGTTGGTCAGCCCCAGCATTTT
TRBD2,TRBV5-1,-,TRBJ2-7,CASSLLLAGGTSYEQYF,TGCGCCAGCAGCCTACTCCTAGCGGGGGGCACCTCCTACGAGCAGTACTTC
-,TRBV6-4,-,TRBJ2-7,CANPTVVRNEQYF,TGTGCCAATCCAACGGTAGTCAGGAACGAGCAGTACTTC
-,TRBV10-3,few,TRBJ1-5,CAISDQDRHNQPQHF,TGTGCCATCAGTGACCAGGACAGACACAATCAGCCCCAGCATTTT
-,TRBV6-1,-,TRBJ1-1,CASTPGYTEAFF,TGTGCCAGCACCCCGGGGTACACTGAAGCTTTCTTT
-,TRBV19,-,TRBJ2-7,CASSPRIHEQYF,TGTGCCAGTAGCCCAAGAATCCACGAGCAGTACTTC
TRBD1,TRBV27,-,TRBJ1-6,CASSLYRGRDSPLHF,TGTGCCAGCAGCCTTTACAGGGGGCGAGATTCACCCCTCCACTTT
TRBD1,TRBV4-2,once,TRBJ1-4,CASSQSQGANEKLFF,TGTGCCAGCAGCCAAAGTCAGGGGGCTAATGAAAAACTGTTTTTT
-,TRBV7-2,-,TRBJ1-5,CASSLGLGTVSNQPQHF,TGTGCCAGCAGCTTAGGTCTCGGGACCGTTAGCAATCAGCCCCAGCATTTT
TRBD2,TRBV9,once,TRBJ2-3,CASSASGTSGGDTQYF,TGTGCCAGCAGCGCCTCCGGGACTAGCGGGGGGGATACGCAGTATTTT
-,TRBV11-2,-,TRBJ2-3,CASSLGRAGTVDTQYF,TGTGCCAGCAGCTTAGGGAGGGCCGGTACAGTAGATACGCAGTATTTT
-,TRBV7-2,-,TRBJ2-1,CASSFGRGSNNEQFF,TGTGCCAGCAGCTTTGGGAGGGGGTCAAACAATGAGCAGTTCTTC
-,TRBV29-1,-,TRBJ2-7,CSVEFGSRGEQYF,TGCAGCGTTGAATTCGGGTCTCGTGGGGAGCAGTACTTC
-,TRBV29-1,-,TRBJ1-1,CSVDQQMNTEAFF,TGCAGCGTGGACCAACAGATGAACACTGAAGCTTTCTTT
TRBD2,TRBV7-3,-,TRBJ2-7,CASSLQPGPREGQYF,TGTGCCAGCAGCTTACAGCCGGGGCCCCGGGAGGGGCAGTACTTC
-,TRBV7-3,-,TRBJ2-3,CASSVSTGEDTQYF,TGTGCCAGCAGCGTCTCGACAGGAGAAGATACGCAGTATTTT
-,TRBV11-2,-,TRBJ2-3,CASSAGTGSTDTQYF,TGTGCCAGCAGCGCCGGGACGGGGAGCACAGATACGCAGTATTTT
-,TRBV5-1,-,TRBJ2-7,CASSFEGLSYEQYF,TGCGCCAGCAGCTTTGAGGGGTTATCCTACGAGCAGTACTTC
TRBD2,TRBV18,-,TRBJ2-1,CASSKLSSGVYNEQFF,TGTGCCAGCTCAAAGCTATCTAGCGGGGTTTACAATGAGCAGTTCTTC
-,TRBV4-1,-,TRBJ1-3,CASSPQFGQPSSGNTIYF,TGCGCCAGCAGCCCACAATTTGGACAGCCCAGCTCTGGAAACACCATATATTTT
-,TRBV7-2,-,TRBJ1-6,CASSLGLGNSPLHF,TGTGCCAGCAGCTTAGGGCTCGGCAATTCACCCCTCCACTTT
-,TRBV5-1,-,TRBJ1-2,CASSFELGNYGYTF,TGCGCCAGCAGCTTTGAACTGGGGAACTATGGCTACACCTTC
TRBD2,TRBV29-1,-,TRBJ2-3,CSVDGRETDTQYF,TGCAGCGTTGATGGGCGGGAGACAGATACGCAGTATTTT
-,TRBV18,few,TRBJ2-2,CASSPGSRQTGELFF,TGTGCCAGCTCACCGGGCAGTAGACAGACCGGGGAGCTGTTTTTT
TRBD1,TRBV6-1,medium-sized,TRBJ2-5,CAVGGLGQVQETQYF,TGTGCCGTAGGAGGCTTGGGACAGGTACAAGAGACCCAGTACTTC
-,TRBV4-3,-,TRBJ2-7,CASSQDWGDQGYEQYF,TGCGCCAGCAGCCAAGATTGGGGGGACCAGGGCTACGAGCAGTACTTC
-,TRBV5-4,-,TRBJ1-4,CASSFDRSAGEKLFF,TGTGCCAGCAGTTTTGACAGGTCGGCCGGTGAAAAACTGTTTTTT
-,TRBV29-1,-,TRBJ2-6,CSVEETAGANVLTF,TGCAGCGTTGAAGAGACAGCTGGGGCCAACGTCCTGACTTTC
-,TRBV4-3,-,TRBJ2-1,CASSQDGSDNEQFF,TGCGCCAGCAGCCAAGATGGGTCTGACAATGAGCAGTTCTTC
-,TRBV2,few,TRBJ1-5,CASSESNREQPQHF,TGTGCCAGCAGTGAATCGAACAGGGAACAGCCCCAGCATTTT
TRBD1,TRBV28,-,TRBJ2-6,CASSLAGGASGANVLTF,TGTGCCAGCAGTTTAGCAGGGGGCGCGTCTGGGGCCAACGTCCTGACTTTC
-,TRBV28,-,TRBJ1-4,CASSWPRSEKLFF,TGTGCCAGCAGTTGGCCGCGGAGTGAAAAACTGTTTTTT
TRBD1,TRBV7-2,-,TRBJ2-7,CASSRDRDHEQYF,TGTGCCAGCAGCCGGGACAGGGATCACGAGCAGTACTTC
-,TRBV11-2,-,TRBJ2-2,CASTRSNTGELFF,TGTGCCAGCACCCGCTCAAACACCGGGGAGCTGTTTTTT